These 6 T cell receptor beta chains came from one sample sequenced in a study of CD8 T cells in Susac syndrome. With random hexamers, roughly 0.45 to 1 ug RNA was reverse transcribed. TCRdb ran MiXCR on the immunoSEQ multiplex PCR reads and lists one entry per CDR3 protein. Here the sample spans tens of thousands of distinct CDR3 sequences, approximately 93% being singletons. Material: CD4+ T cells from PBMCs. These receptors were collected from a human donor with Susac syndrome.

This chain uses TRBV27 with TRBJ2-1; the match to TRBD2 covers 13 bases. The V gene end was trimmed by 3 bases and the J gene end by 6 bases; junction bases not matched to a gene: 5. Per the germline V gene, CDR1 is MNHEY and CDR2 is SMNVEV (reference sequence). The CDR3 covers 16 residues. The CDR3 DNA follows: TGTGCCAGCAGTTTGGGTTGGACTAGCGGGGGCAATGAGCAGTTCTTC. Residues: CASSLGWTSGGNEQFF.

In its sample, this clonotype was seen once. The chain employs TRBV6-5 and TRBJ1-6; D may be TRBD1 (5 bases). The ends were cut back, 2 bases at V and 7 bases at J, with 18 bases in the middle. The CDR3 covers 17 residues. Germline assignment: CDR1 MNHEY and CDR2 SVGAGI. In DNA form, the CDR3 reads TGTGCCAGCAGTTACGATCCTCCTGGCAGGGTAAATTCACCCCTCCACTTT. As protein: CASSYDPPGRVNSPLHF.

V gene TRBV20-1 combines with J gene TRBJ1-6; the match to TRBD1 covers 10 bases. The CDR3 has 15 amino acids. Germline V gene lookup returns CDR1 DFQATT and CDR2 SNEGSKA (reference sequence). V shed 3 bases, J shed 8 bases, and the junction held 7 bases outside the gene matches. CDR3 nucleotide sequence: TGCAGTGCTAGGACTGGACAGGGGGGGGATTCACCCCTCCACTTT. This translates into CSARTGQGGDSPLHF.

As DNA, the CDR3 is TGCAGTGTAGGAGGGGAAGAGACCCAGTACTTC. Amino acid sequence: CSVGGEETQYF. This chain links TRBV20-1 with TRBJ2-5, with D possibly matching TRBD2 (6 bases). CDR1 is DFQATT, CDR2 SNEGSKA, per germline (reference sequence). Trimming removed 7 bases at V and 3 bases at J, with 9 bases between. The CDR3 has 11 residues.

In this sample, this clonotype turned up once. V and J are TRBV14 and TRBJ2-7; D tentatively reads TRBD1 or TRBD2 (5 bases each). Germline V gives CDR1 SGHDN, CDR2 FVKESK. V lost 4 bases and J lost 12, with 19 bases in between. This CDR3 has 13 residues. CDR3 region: CASSPRGTFRGYF. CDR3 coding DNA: TGTGCCAGCAGCCCCCGGGGCACTTTCCGAGGGTACTTC. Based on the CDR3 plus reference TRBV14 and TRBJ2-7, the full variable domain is EAGVTQFPSHSVIEKGQTVTLRCDPISGHDNLYWYRRVMGKEIKFLLHFVKESKQDESGMPNNRFLAERTGGTYSTLKVQPAELEDSGVYFCASSPRGTFRGYFGPGTRLTVT.

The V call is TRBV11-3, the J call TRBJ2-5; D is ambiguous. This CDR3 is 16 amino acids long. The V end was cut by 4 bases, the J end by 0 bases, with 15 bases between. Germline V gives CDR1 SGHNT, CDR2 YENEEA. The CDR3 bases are TGTGCCAGCAGCTCCTCATTTTCTCCGTACCAAGAGACCCAGTACTTC. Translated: CASSSSFSPYQETQYF.